This T cell receptor (beta chain) derives from a study of prognosis after radiotherapy for stage I lung cancer. About the research overall: It was between 2018 and January 2019 that stage I non-small cell lung cancer patients were enrolled. The patient group consisted of roughly 13 men and over five women whose ages spanned about 50 to 84, median around 76 years.

V lost 5 bases and J 7 bases, leaving 9 bases between the germline ends. Germline-derived CDR1 and CDR2 are SGHNT and YENEEA. This CDR3 has 13 amino acids. The genomic DNA TCR beta CDR3 region underwent two rounds of multiplex PCR. Amplification in first-round PCR relied on primers specific to each TRBV and TRBJ gene. MiXCR was run by TCRdb on the multiplex PCR reads, yielding one entry per CDR3 protein. The data hold about 16,000 distinct CDR3 sequences, with less than 45% observed a single time. This clonotype was seen many times. The antigen is undetermined. Overall study results and limits: Reportedly, patients with and without metastases differed in TRBV and TRBJ gene usage. Some patients went on to develop distant metastases. Their Shannon entropy after stereotactic body radiation therapy was lower, and its change from baseline was also lower.

The sequence derives from a donor aged 50 or older with non-small cell lung cancer. This sequence joins TRBV11-3 and TRBJ1-6, with unresolved D. Material: PBMCs, obtained before or after stereotactic body radiation therapy (not recorded which). The CDR3 region is CASSLRNNSPLHF. The DNA for the CDR3 is TGTGCCAGCAGCCTAAGGAACAATTCACCCCTCCACTTT.